Sequencing of this T cell receptor beta chain was carried out in a study of kidney transplant recipient with SARS-CoV-2 infection. For this clonotype: A much larger clonotype is one base distant, so this may be a read error.

TCRdb processed the reads anew with MiXCR; each CDR3 protein has one entry. The sample holds 200,000 to 250,000 distinct CDR3 sequences, around 26% seen once. The source is a male patient younger than 45 who had COVID-19 and was a kidney transplant recipient. The T cells may partly be graft donor cells. The source was a blood sample, collected at baseline and around day 110 from a kidney transplant recipient.

The DNA for the CDR3 is TGCAGTGCTATAGAACAGGAGGCGTACGGCAATCAGCCCCAGCATTTT. Translation gives CSAIEQEAYGNQPQHF. The chain employs TRBV20-1 and TRBJ1-5; perhaps TRBD1 as D (5 bases). Germline CDR1 is DFQATT and CDR2 is SNEGSKA (reference sequence). The CDR3 covers 16 residues. The V gene lost 4 bases and the J gene lost 2 bases, with 18 bases spanning the gap.